This T cell receptor beta chain was sequenced during a study of graft-versus-host responses after intestinal transplantation. Background on the study: Recipients received multivisceral, liver-intestinal, or isolated intestinal transplants. Study-wide findings and caveats: The authors found GvH clones in recipient marrow, some appearing first in ileum or blood.

On this clone itself: Antigen unknown.

Germline CDR1 is SGHKS and CDR2 is YYEKEE (reference sequence). There are 16 residues in the CDR3. Trimming took 1 base from V and 1 from J; bases not matched to a gene: 5. Method: immunoSEQ multiplex PCR; TCRdb's copy keeps in-frame clones and lacks some. The repertoire has over 70,000 clones, roughly four fifths of them found once; the top ten carry 17%. Sequenced here: unstimulated CD8+ T cells sorted from spleen or lymph node cells, sampled before intestinal transplant. The source of this sequence is a human donor who received an intestinal transplant. This sequence joins TRBV5-5 and TRBJ1-5, with 7 nucleotides matching TRBD1. CDR3 residues: CASSLRDSLSNQPQHF. The CDR3 nucleotides are TGTGCCAGCAGCTTGCGGGACAGCCTAAGCAATCAGCCCCAGCATTTT.